One sample yielded the 21 T cell receptor beta chains listed below, sequenced in a study of blood T cell repertoires in COVID-19. The repertoire was sequenced with immunoSEQ multiplex PCR; TCRdb's copy has only in-frame clones and lacks some. The profile covers roughly 120,000 clones, with less than 90% appearing a single time and roughly 11% taken by the ten largest. Sequenced material: peripheral blood. Every receptor here comes from a man of 80 years or more with acute or convalescent COVID-19.

The chain is built from TRBV28 and TRBJ2-7; 9 nucleotides align to TRBD2. V was clipped by 6 bases and J by 6 bases; unmatched bases: 6. Germline CDR1 reads MDHEN; CDR2 reads SYDVKM. The CDR3 totals 13 residues. CDR3 coding DNA: TGTGCCAGCAGGAGCGGGGGGCCGCTCGAGCAGTACTTC. This sequence encodes CASRSGGPLEQYF.

The J gene is TRBJ2-6, the V gene TRBV5-4, with D unresolved. Germline CDR1 is SGHNT and CDR2 is YYREEE (reference sequence). CDR3 length: 15 residues. The V gene lost 0 bases and the J gene lost 0 bases, with 4 bases spanning the gap. The CDR3 loop reads CASSLDTSGANVLTF. CDR3 nucleotide sequence: TGTGCCAGCAGCTTGGACACCTCTGGGGCCAACGTCCTGACTTTC.

This clone was seen only a few times. The chain joins TRBV6-4 to TRBJ2-7; 11 nucleotides line up with TRBD2. J was trimmed by 1 base and V by 7 bases; bases with no gene match: 12. The germline CDR1 and CDR2 sequences are MRHNA and SNTAGT. The CDR3 totals 17 residues. CDR3 in DNA: TGTGCCAGCATTGGCTTTGTTAGCGGGAGGGGATCCTACGAGCAGTACTTC. Its protein product is CASIGFVSGRGSYEQYF.

The J gene is TRBJ1-1, the V gene TRBV7-9, with a tentative D call TRBD1 (6 bases). Germline V CDR1 and CDR2: SEHNR, FQNEAQ (reference sequence). The CDR3 extends over 14 amino acids. V was cut by 5 bases and J by 2 bases, with 12 bases left in between. The CDR3 DNA follows: TGTGCCAGCAGCCCCACAGGGCTTAACACTGAAGCTTTCTTT. This encodes CASSPTGLNTEAFF.

This chain links TRBV7-9 with TRBJ2-5; D unclear. V lost 5 bases, J lost 0 bases, and 13 bases lay in between. The CDR3 spans 15 residues. Germline CDR1 is SEHNR and CDR2 is FQNEAQ (reference sequence). CDR3 DNA sequence: TGTGCCAGCAGCCCCCCACTCCTAAACCAAGAGACCCAGTACTTC. Its translation: CASSPPLLNQETQYF. Complete variable domain (other parts from reference TRBV7-9 and TRBJ2-5): DTGVSQNPRHKITKRGQNVTFRCDPISEHNRLYWYRQTLGQGPEFLTYFQNEAQLEKSRLLSDRFSAERPKGSFSTLEIQRTEQGDSAMYLCASSPPLLNQETQYFGPGTRLLVL.

The chain has TRBV7-2 and TRBJ1-1, with D perhaps TRBD1 (5 bases). Germline values: CDR1 SGHTA, CDR2 FQGNSA. V lost 3 bases, J lost 1 base, and 9 bases lay in between. The CDR3 contains 14 residues. The CDR3 DNA is TGTGCCAGCAGCTTCGCACAGGAGAACACTGAAGCTTTCTTT. Amino acids: CASSFAQENTEAFF.

The V and J genes are TRBV30 and TRBJ1-2; TRBD1 matches at 8 bases. CDR3 length equals 15 residues. The V gene end was trimmed by 3 bases and the J gene end by 2 bases; junction bases not matched to a gene: 8. Per germline, CDR1 GTSNPN and CDR2 SVGIG (reference sequence). DNA for the CDR3: TGTGCCTGGAGATCCACAGGGGGAAAAAACTATGGCTACACCTTC. Protein product: CAWRSTGGKNYGYTF.

This clone has just a few counts. The J gene is TRBJ2-7, the V gene TRBV6-2 or TRBV6-3; TRBD2 is a possible D gene (6 bases). Per germline, CDR1 MNHEY and CDR2 SVGEGT. The V end was cut by 1 base, the J end by 0 bases, with 10 bases between. The CDR3 sequence is 15 residues long. The CDR3 nucleotides read TGTGCCAGCAGTTACTTCCGGGGGAGCTCCTACGAGCAGTACTTC. This codes for CASSYFRGSSYEQYF.

V usage is TRBV28 and J usage is TRBJ2-7; 8 positions agree with TRBD2. The CDR3 extends over 14 amino acids. The germline V gene has CDR1 MDHEN and CDR2 SYDVKM. With 2 bases clipped from V and 7 bases from J, the junction kept 7 bases outside the gene matches. CDR3 in amino acids: CASSLPSGSREQYF. DNA for the CDR3: TGTGCCAGCAGTTTACCGAGCGGGAGCCGGGAGCAGTACTTC.

This clone was seen a single time. The rearrangement uses TRBV12-3 or TRBV12-4 and TRBJ2-1; 7 bases map to TRBD1. The CDR3 has 12 residues. The junction had 4 bases not matched to a gene; V was cut back by 2 bases and J by 12 bases. The CDR3 is CASSLQGERQFF. CDR3 DNA sequence: TGTGCCAGCAGTTTACAGGGGGAGCGGCAGTTCTTC.

This clone has only a few counts. The chain is built from TRBV27 and TRBJ1-1; D gene uncertain. CDR1 and CDR2 from the germline V gene are MNHEY and SMNVEV (reference sequence). V gave up 10 bases and J gave up 3 bases, with 18 bases separating them. CDR3 length: 14 residues. The CDR3 coding sequence is TGTGCCATCCCTTCTCCAGAGGGTCACACTGAAGCTTTCTTT. Residues: CAIPSPEGHTEAFF.

The gene calls are TRBV2 and TRBJ1-2; the match to TRBD1 covers 10 bases. The CDR3 loop spans 16 amino acids. V lost 0 bases to trimming and J lost 3 bases; unmatched junction nucleotides: 4. Germline-derived CDR1 and CDR2 are SNHLY and FYNNEI. Here the CDR3 reads CASSEADRGKYYGYTF. As DNA, the CDR3 is TGTGCCAGCAGTGAAGCGGACAGGGGGAAATACTATGGCTACACCTTC.

J is TRBJ2-7 and V is TRBV6-5; 8 bases are a match to TRBD1. Losses at the gene ends were 7 bases for V and 6 bases for J; bases not matched to a gene: 11. The length of the CDR3 is 14 residues. The germline V gene encodes CDR1 MNHEY and CDR2 SVGAGI. The CDR3 DNA reads TGTGCCAGCACCTTGGACAGGGTTTCGGTCGAGCAGTACTTC. It specifies CASTLDRVSVEQYF.

J is TRBJ1-1 and V is TRBV7-3, with 8 bases aligning to TRBD1. Per the germline V gene, CDR1 is SGHTA and CDR2 is FQGTGA. The CDR3 covers 15 residues. The V gene end was trimmed by 2 bases and the J gene end by 5 bases; junction bases not matched to a gene: 7. For the CDR3, the DNA is TGTGCCAGCAGCTTAGGAGCGACAGGGGCAACTGAAGCTTTCTTT. It codes for CASSLGATGATEAFF.

The gene calls are TRBV10-2 and TRBJ1-6, with a tentative D call TRBD1 (5 bases). Germline V gives CDR1 WSHSY, CDR2 SAAADI. V lost 0 bases and J lost 10, with 10 bases in between. CDR3 length equals 14 residues. The CDR3 DNA follows: TGCGCCAGCAGTGAGTCAGTTGGGGGGTCACCCCTCCACTTT. It is translated as CASSESVGGSPLHF.

In this sample, this clone turned up once. The chain employs TRBV12-5 and TRBJ2-7; possibly TRBD2 for D (6 bases). Per the germline V gene, CDR1 is LGHNT and CDR2 is FRNRAP. V dropped 7 bases and J dropped 1 base, with 14 bases sitting between them. The CDR3 contains 14 residues. The CDR3 DNA sequence: TGTGCTAGTGTCCAGGGACTCTTATCCTACGAGCAGTACTTC. Protein sequence: CASVQGLLSYEQYF.

The V and J genes are TRBV27 and TRBJ1-2, with 7 bases matching TRBD1. V trimming: 6 bases; J trimming: 1 base; junction bases outside the gene matches: 11. Per germline, CDR1 MNHEY and CDR2 SMNVEV (reference sequence). This CDR3 contains 16 residues. CDR3 loop: CASRTTGTVFNYGYTF. CDR3 nucleotides: TGTGCCAGCAGAACTACCGGGACAGTATTTAACTATGGCTACACCTTC.

For this clone: Other nucleotide sequences in the sample specify the same CDR3. The rearrangement uses TRBV5-4 and TRBJ2-7; no firm D call. CDR3 length: 13 residues. V lost 0 bases and J lost 0, with 4 bases in between. Germline values: CDR1 SGHNT, CDR2 YYREEE (reference sequence). The CDR3: CASSLGSSYEQYF. In DNA, the CDR3 is TGTGCCAGCAGCTTGGGCAGCTCCTACGAGCAGTACTTC.

The chain joins TRBV10-3 to TRBJ2-7; 7 bases match TRBD1. The CDR3 has 13 amino acids. V lost 6 bases to trimming and J lost 2 bases; unmatched junction nucleotides: 4. The germline V gene has CDR1 ENHRY and CDR2 SYGVKD. CDR3 nucleotide sequence: TGTGCCATCAGCGGCAGGGGGACCTACGAGCAGTACTTC. Its translation: CAISGRGTYEQYF.

V and J are TRBV6-6 and TRBJ1-4; 7 bases map to TRBD1. CDR1 and CDR2 from the germline V gene are MNHNY and SVGAGI (reference sequence). Trimming at V came to 6 bases and at J to 6 bases, leaving 7 bases not matched to a gene. The CDR3 is 14 amino acids. The CDR3 coding sequence is TGTGCCAGCAGGGATGACAGGGTGTATGAAAAACTGTTTTTT. This sequence encodes CASRDDRVYEKLFF.

The chain uses TRBV4-2 and TRBJ2-1, with D perhaps TRBD1 (6 bases). The germline V and J ends were trimmed by 3 bases and 7 bases, with 16 bases remaining between them. The CDR3 runs 15 residues. Germline CDR1 LGHNA, CDR2 YNFKEQ. For the CDR3, the DNA is TGTGCCAGCAGCCACCTGTTTTCTAGGGGGAATGAGCAGTTCTTC. Translation: CASSHLFSRGNEQFF.